This T cell receptor (beta chain) was recorded in a study of monozygotic twins with inflammatory bowel disease. This CDR3 has 14 amino acids. Two rounds of nested PCR, of approximately 16 and 10 cycles, were run on TCRalpha and TCRbeta cDNA. Using the 5' RACE reads, TCRdb records one entry per CDR3 protein without DNA. Recorded for this sample: about 210,000 distinct CDR3 sequences. The chain couples TRBV12-3 or TRBV12-4 to TRBJ1-1; TCRdb's D gene call, TRBD1, goes unchecked for lack of DNA. This TCR derives from a human donor with ulcerative colitis or Crohn's disease, or a healthy co-twin of an affected twin (not recorded which). Sequencing used blood. The CDR3 protein is CASSTGTENTEAFF.